This T cell receptor (beta chain) was recovered during a study of T cell responses to AZD1222 COVID-19 vaccine. The CDR3 is 16 residues long. Trimming pared 3 bases from V and 0 bases from J, leaving 14 bases between. Germline V CDR1 and CDR2: LNHDA, SQIVND (reference sequence). Concerning this clone itself: Its antigen remains unknown.

The protocol was immunoSEQ multiplex PCR, while the TCRdb copy is restricted to in-frame clones and leaves out a portion. This table holds some 120,000 clones, about 88% found once. Findings of the study overall: No day 14 peak samples; only post-peak repertoires were characterized. Only 5 or 6 AZD1222 recipients tested seropositive at baseline. Donors, mostly white British, included more females; clonal diversity was possibly underestimated. Among vaccine-associated CD4 TCRs, coverage spanned spike, with dominance at 160-218 and 743-854.

V is TRBV19 and J is TRBJ1-2, with a possible D match to TRBD1 (6 bases). Here the sequenced sample was peripheral blood, taken on day 0 of AZD1222 vaccination. The clonotype originates from an adult in good health. CDR3 DNA: TGTGCCAGTAGTATCCGCCGGGACACTACTAACTATGGCTACACCTTC. It codes for CASSIRRDTTNYGYTF.